Sequencing of this T cell receptor (beta chain) was carried out in a study of cytomegalovirus exposure and HLA in healthy donors. For the study at large: Among 150 million to 200 million T cells, an earlier analysis found 95 million to 140 million unique TCR beta sequences.

A word on this clone: The antigen is undetermined.

CDR3 length equals 13 residues. CDR1 MNHEY and CDR2 SVGAGI come from the germline V gene. The V gene lost 9 bases and the J gene lost 3 bases, with 15 bases spanning the gap. Both 60 Vbeta primers and 13 Jbeta primers went into the PCR. This table comes from immunoSEQ multiplex PCR, and its TCRdb copy is limited to in-frame clones, with some not included. The sample includes around 170,000 clones, less than 75% of them seen just once. Overall study findings and caveats: A highly shared variant cluster was judged a likely technical artifact.

Sequenced input: PBMCs. The clonotype comes from a girl aged 10 to 17 in good health and CMV-seronegative. J is TRBJ2-7 and V is TRBV6-5; the D gene is possibly TRBD2 (6 bases). The CDR3 DNA is TGTGCCAGAGCCCGGGGGAAGATCTACGAGCAGTACTTC. It yields the protein CARARGKIYEQYF.